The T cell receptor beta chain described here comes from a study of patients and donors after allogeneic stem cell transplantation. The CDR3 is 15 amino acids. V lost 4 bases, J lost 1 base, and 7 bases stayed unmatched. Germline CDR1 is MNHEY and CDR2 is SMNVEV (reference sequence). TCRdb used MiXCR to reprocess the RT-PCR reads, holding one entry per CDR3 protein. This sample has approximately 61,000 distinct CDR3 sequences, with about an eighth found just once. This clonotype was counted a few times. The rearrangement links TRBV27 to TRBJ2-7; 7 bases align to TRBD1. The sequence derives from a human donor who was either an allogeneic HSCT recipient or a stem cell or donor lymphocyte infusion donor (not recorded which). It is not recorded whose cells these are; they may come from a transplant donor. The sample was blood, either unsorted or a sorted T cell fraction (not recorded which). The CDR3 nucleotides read TGTGCCAGCAGTTCGATACAGGGGAAATCCTACGAGCAGTACTTC. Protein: CASSSIQGKSYEQYF.